The rows below give T cell receptor beta chains drawn from one sample of a study of shared clonotypes between healthy human individuals. Measured with immunoSEQ multiplex PCR; TCRdb has only the in-frame clones, and not every one. The sample consists of 1,100,000 or so clones, approximately 80% of them appearing once. Sequenced: memory CD4+ T cells from PBMCs. The receptors shown here come from a man between 18 and 29 years old in good health. Some clones in this sample may be carry-over from other donors' samples. Both conserved end residues are part of each CDR3. D genes are given only for firm matches. Where a row states a size, it is once, few, many or the class of an expanded clone; other rows omit it.

v_call,clone_size,d_call,j_call,cdr3_nt,cdr3_aa
TRBV19,-,-,TRBJ1-1,TGTGCCAGTAGTATTGATCAGGTTTCGAGGGACACTGAAGCTTTCTTT,CASSIDQVSRDTEAFF
TRBV6-1,-,TRBD1,TRBJ1-4,TGTGCCAGCAGTGAAATACAGGGGATTCTTGAAAAACTGTTTTTT,CASSEIQGILEKLFF
TRBV7-9,many,-,TRBJ2-2,TGTGCCAGCAGCCGAGAACTAGACACCGGGGAGCTGTTTTTT,CASSRELDTGELFF
TRBV7-9,-,TRBD2,TRBJ2-7,TGTGCCAGCAGCTTAGGCACCCCGACTAGCGGGGCCTCCTACGAGCAGTACTTC,CASSLGTPTSGASYEQYF
TRBV6-5,-,TRBD2,TRBJ2-1,TGTGCCAGCAGTCGCGGGGGGACTAGTTTGTTCTTC,CASSRGGTSLFF
TRBV5-4,-,-,TRBJ2-7,TGTGCCAGCAGCCCTTCCCCCTCCTACGAGCAGTACTTC,CASSPSPSYEQYF
TRBV9,few,-,TRBJ2-7,TGTGCCAGCAGCGTAGACCTGGCACCCTACGAGCAGTACTTC,CASSVDLAPYEQYF
TRBV29-1,-,-,TRBJ2-7,TGCAGCGCCCGAGGGGCAGGGAGCTCCTACGAGCAGTACTTC,CSARGAGSSYEQYF
TRBV30,-,-,TRBJ2-1,TGTGCCTGGAGTGTACGGTTCAGGAGGGAGGAGCAGTTCTTC,CAWSVRFRREEQFF
TRBV6-6,-,TRBD1,TRBJ2-5,TGTGCCAGCAGTTACTCAGGGACAGATGGCCAACAGTACTTC,CASSYSGTDGQQYF
TRBV19,-,TRBD1,TRBJ1-2,TGTGCCAGTATGACAGGGGGCTTGTCATATGGCTACACCTTC,CASMTGGLSYGYTF
TRBV10-1,-,-,TRBJ1-1,TGCGCCAGCAGTGAACCCGGCGTGAGGACAAGAACTGAAGCTTTCTTT,CASSEPGVRTRTEAFF
TRBV28,-,-,TRBJ2-7,TGTGCCAGCAGAACCTCCAGGGGCTCCTACGAGCAGTACTTC,CASRTSRGSYEQYF
TRBV5-8,-,TRBD2,TRBJ2-3,TGTGCCAGCACCTCGGGGCTAGCGGGAACGGTCGGCACAGATACGCAGTATTTT,CASTSGLAGTVGTDTQYF
TRBV2,-,-,TRBJ2-7,TGTGCCAGCACGCCGGGAGCGTCATCCGAGCAGTACTTC,CASTPGASSEQYF
TRBV10-2,-,TRBD2,TRBJ2-3,TGCGCCAGCAGTTCCCCCCCACTAGCGGAGGAACTCACAGATACGCAGTATTTT,CASSSPPLAEELTDTQYF
TRBV10-2,-,-,TRBJ1-2,TGCGCCAGCAGTACGGGAGGGGGGAGTCCCTACTATGGCTACACCTTC,CASSTGGGSPYYGYTF
TRBV6-5,-,-,TRBJ1-2,TGTGCCAGCAGGGACTATGGGGGGCGCGGTGGCTACACCTTC,CASRDYGGRGGYTF
TRBV28,-,TRBD1,TRBJ2-7,TGTGCCACCGCGACAGGGGGCGTCTACGAGCAGTACTTC,CATATGGVYEQYF
TRBV7-9,once,-,TRBJ1-3,TGTGCCAGCAGCCCATCCTATAACGAAACTGGAAACACCATATATTTT,CASSPSYNETGNTIYF
TRBV18,few,TRBD1,TRBJ1-1,TGTGCCAGCTCACTACAGCACAGGGGTACTGAAGCTTTCTTT,CASSLQHRGTEAFF
TRBV6-6,-,TRBD1,TRBJ1-5,TGTGCCAGCAGTTACCCAGGGACAGGGATCCAGCCCCAGCATTTT,CASSYPGTGIQPQHF
TRBV28,-,-,TRBJ2-6,TGTGCCAGCAGCTGGGAGACGGGCTCTGGGGCCAACGTCCTGACTTTC,CASSWETGSGANVLTF
TRBV18,-,-,TRBJ1-2,TGTGCCAGCTCAACCATCGGGCCGGCAAGGGATGGCTACACCTTC,CASSTIGPARDGYTF
TRBV9,-,TRBD2,TRBJ2-5,TGTGCCAGCAGCGTAGCTACTTGGGGGGGGACCCAGTACTTC,CASSVATWGGTQYF
TRBV10-3,-,TRBD1,TRBJ2-1,TGTGCCATCGGGGACGGGGTAGGGGACAGGCGCTACAATGAGCAGTTCTTC,CAIGDGVGDRRYNEQFF
TRBV7-2,-,-,TRBJ2-6,TGTGCCAGCAGCCCCCTCCGTGGGGCCAACGTCCTGACTTTC,CASSPLRGANVLTF
TRBV20-1,-,-,TRBJ2-1,TGCAGCCCCGTTAACAATGAGCAGTTCTTC,CSPVNNEQFF
TRBV28,-,-,TRBJ1-1,TGTGCCAGCAGTCACAGGAGGGAAGCTTTCTTT,CASSHRREAFF
TRBV4-2,-,TRBD1,TRBJ2-7,TGTGCCAGCAGCCAGACAGGGTCCGAGCAGTACTTC,CASSQTGSEQYF
TRBV5-1,-,-,TRBJ2-1,TGCGCCAGCATCCAGGACACATCCTACAATGAGCAGTTCTTC,CASIQDTSYNEQFF
TRBV7-3,-,-,TRBJ2-2,TGTGCCAGCAGCCCGGACTCCACCGGGGAGCTGTTTTTT,CASSPDSTGELFF
TRBV15,-,-,TRBJ2-7,TGTGCCACCAGCAGAGATACAGGCGAGCAGTACTTC,CATSRDTGEQYF
TRBV19,once,-,TRBJ2-4,TGTGCCAGAGAGGGCGCCCTAGCCAAAAACATTCAGTACTTC,CAREGALAKNIQYF
TRBV25-1,-,TRBD2,TRBJ2-3,TGTGCCAGCATAAGGGGCGGGAGCCCCACAGATACGCAGTATTTT,CASIRGGSPTDTQYF
TRBV6-5,-,-,TRBJ1-1,TGTGCCAGCAGTTACTCGGCGGGTCGCGGAGCTTTCTTT,CASSYSAGRGAFF
TRBV2,many,TRBD1,TRBJ1-1,TGTGCCAGCACCGGGGACAGGGCGAACACTGAAGCTTTCTTT,CASTGDRANTEAFF
TRBV19,-,TRBD2,TRBJ2-3,TGTGCCAGTAGTGGCCTCCTAACTAGCGGGAGACCCAGGTATACGCAGTATTTT,CASSGLLTSGRPRYTQYF
TRBV7-6,-,TRBD1,TRBJ1-3,TGTGCCAGCAGCCTAGACAGGGATCCCCGAAACACCATATATTTT,CASSLDRDPRNTIYF
TRBV7-2,-,TRBD2,TRBJ2-1,TGTGCCAGCAGCCCCCAGACTAGCGGGAGGGGTGAGCAGTTCTTC,CASSPQTSGRGEQFF
TRBV9,-,TRBD1,TRBJ2-1,TGTGCCAGCAGTGTGGGGGTTGGGACAGGGGTAAATGAGCAGTTCTTC,CASSVGVGTGVNEQFF
TRBV7-8,once,-,TRBJ1-1,TGTGCCAGCAGCTTAGTCCGGGGGAACACTGAAGCTTTCTTT,CASSLVRGNTEAFF
TRBV25-1,-,-,TRBJ1-1,TGTGCCAGCAGTGGCAGAAGCGCTGAAGCTTTCTTT,CASSGRSAEAFF